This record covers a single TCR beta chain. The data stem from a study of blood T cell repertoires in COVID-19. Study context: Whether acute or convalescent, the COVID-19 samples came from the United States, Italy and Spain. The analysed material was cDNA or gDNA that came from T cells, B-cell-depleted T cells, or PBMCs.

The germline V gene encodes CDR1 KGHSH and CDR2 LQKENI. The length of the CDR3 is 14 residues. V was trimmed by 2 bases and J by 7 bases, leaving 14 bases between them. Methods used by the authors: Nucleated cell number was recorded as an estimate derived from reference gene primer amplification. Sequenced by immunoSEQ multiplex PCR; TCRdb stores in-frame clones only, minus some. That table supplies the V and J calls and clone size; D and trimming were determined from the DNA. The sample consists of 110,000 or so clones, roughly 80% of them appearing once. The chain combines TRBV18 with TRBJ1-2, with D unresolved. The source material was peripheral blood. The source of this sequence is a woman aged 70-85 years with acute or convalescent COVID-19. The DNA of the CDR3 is TGTGCCAGCTCACCAAGATCCCGAGAGCGTGGCTACACCTTC. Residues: CASSPRSRERGYTF.